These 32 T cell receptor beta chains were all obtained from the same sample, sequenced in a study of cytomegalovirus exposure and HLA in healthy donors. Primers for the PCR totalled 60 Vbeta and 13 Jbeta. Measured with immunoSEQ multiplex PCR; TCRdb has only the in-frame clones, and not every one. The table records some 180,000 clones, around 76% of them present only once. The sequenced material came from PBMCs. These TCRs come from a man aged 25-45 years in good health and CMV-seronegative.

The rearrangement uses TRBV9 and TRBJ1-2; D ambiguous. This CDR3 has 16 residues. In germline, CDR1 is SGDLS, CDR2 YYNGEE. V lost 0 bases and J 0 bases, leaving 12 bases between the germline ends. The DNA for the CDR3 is TGTGCCAGCAGCGTAGCTTCAGGCAGTCCTAACTATGGCTACACCTTC. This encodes CASSVASGSPNYGYTF.

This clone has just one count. The chain's CDR3 is CASSWGLDYGYTF. CDR3 in DNA: TGTGCCAGCAGCTGGGGCCTAGACTATGGCTACACCTTC. V usage is TRBV5-4 and J usage is TRBJ1-2, with a weak D call TRBD1 (5 bases). The V end lost 3 bases, the J end lost 3 bases, and 9 bases lay between the germline ends. Germline CDR1 and CDR2: SGHNT and YYREEE (reference sequence). The length of the CDR3 is 13 residues.

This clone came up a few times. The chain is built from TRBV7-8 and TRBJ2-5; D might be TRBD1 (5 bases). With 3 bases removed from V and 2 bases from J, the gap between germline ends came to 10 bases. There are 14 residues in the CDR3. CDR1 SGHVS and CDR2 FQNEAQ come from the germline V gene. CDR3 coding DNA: TGTGCCAGCAGCTTGGGGCCGCGACAAGAGACCCAGTACTTC. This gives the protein CASSLGPRQETQYF. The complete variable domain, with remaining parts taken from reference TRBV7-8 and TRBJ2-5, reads GAGVSQSPRYKVAKRGQDVALRCDPISGHVSLFWYQQALGQGPEFLTYFQNEAQLDKSGLPSDRFFAERPEGSVSTLKIQRTQQEDSAVYLCASSLGPRQETQYFGPGTRLLVL.

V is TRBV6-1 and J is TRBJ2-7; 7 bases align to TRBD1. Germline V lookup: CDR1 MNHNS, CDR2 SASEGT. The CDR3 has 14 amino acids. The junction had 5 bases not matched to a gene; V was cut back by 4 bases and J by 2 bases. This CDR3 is CASSVIGGPYEQYF. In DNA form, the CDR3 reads TGTGCCAGCAGTGTAATAGGGGGCCCCTACGAGCAGTACTTC.

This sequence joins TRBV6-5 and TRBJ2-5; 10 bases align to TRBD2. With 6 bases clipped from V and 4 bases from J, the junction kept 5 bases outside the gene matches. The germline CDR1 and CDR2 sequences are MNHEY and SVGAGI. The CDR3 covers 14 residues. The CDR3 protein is CASRSGLAVETQYF. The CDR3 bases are TGTGCCAGCAGAAGCGGACTAGCGGTAGAGACCCAGTACTTC.

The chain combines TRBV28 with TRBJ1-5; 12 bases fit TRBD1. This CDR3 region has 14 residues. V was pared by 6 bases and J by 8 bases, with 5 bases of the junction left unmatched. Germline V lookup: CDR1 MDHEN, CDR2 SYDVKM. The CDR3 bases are TGTGCCAGCAGGAGGGACAGGGGGCTTGAGCCCCAGCATTTT. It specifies CASRRDRGLEPQHF.

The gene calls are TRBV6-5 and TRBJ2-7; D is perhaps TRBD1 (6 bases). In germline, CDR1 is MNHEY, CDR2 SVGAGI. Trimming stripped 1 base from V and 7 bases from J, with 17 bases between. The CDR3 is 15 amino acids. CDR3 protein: CASSYFDRPGEEQYF. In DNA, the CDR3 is TGTGCCAGCAGTTACTTCGACAGGCCCGGGGAGGAGCAGTACTTC.

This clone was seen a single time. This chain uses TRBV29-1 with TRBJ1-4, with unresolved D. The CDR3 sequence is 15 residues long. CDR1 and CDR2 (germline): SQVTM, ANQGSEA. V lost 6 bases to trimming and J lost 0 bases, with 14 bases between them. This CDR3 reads CSVRIRLATNEKLFF. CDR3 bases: TGCAGCGTCCGGATCAGGTTGGCAACTAATGAAAAACTGTTTTTT.

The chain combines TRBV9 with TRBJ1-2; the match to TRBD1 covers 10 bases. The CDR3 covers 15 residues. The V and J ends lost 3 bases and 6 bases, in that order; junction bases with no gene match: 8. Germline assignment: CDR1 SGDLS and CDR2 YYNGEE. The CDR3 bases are TGTGCCAGCAGCGCAACCGGGACAGGGGAAAATGGCTACACCTTC. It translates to CASSATGTGENGYTF.

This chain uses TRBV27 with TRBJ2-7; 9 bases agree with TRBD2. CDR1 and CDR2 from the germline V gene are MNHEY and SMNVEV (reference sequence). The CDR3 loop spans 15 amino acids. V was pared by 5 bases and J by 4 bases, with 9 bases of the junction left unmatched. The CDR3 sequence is CASSGGLAGTYEQYF. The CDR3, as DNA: TGTGCCAGCAGTGGTGGGCTAGCGGGGACATACGAGCAGTACTTC.

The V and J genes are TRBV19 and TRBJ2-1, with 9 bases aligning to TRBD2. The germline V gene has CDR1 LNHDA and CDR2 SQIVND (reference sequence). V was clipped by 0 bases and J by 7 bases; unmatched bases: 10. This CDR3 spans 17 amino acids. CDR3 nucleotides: TGTGCCAGTAGTATAGATTCCGGGACTAGCACGGTTAATGAGCAGTTCTTC. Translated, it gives CASSIDSGTSTVNEQFF.

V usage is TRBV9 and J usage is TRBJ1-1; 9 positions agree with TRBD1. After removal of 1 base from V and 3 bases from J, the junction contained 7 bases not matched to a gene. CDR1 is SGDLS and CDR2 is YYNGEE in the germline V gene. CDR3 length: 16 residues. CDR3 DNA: TGTGCCAGCAGCGTAAATCCGGGACAGGGCCACACTGAAGCTTTCTTT. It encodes CASSVNPGQGHTEAFF.

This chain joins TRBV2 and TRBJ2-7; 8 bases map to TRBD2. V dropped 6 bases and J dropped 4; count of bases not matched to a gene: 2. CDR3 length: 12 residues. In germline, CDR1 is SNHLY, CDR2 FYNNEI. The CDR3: CASRGGGYEQYF. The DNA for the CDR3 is TGTGCCAGCAGGGGCGGGGGGTACGAGCAGTACTTC.

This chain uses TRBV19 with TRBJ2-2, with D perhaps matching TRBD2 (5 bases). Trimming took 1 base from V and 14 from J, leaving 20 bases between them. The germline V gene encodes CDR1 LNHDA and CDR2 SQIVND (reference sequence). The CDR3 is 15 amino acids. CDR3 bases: TGTGCCAGTAGTATAGCCCACCTAGCCCCCTCGGTTCTGTTTTTT. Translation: CASSIAHLAPSVLFF.

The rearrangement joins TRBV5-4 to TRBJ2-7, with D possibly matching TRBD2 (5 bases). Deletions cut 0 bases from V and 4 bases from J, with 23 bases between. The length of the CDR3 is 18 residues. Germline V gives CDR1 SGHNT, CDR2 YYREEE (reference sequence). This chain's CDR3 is CASSLGPPAWRSGYEQYF. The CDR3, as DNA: TGTGCCAGCAGCTTGGGGCCCCCCGCTTGGAGGTCGGGGTACGAGCAGTACTTC.

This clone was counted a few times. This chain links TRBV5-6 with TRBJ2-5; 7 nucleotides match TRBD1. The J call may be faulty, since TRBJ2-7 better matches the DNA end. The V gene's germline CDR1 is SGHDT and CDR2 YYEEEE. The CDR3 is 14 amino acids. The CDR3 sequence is CASSFRGNSYEQYF. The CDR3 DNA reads TGTGCCAGCAGCTTCAGGGGGAATTCCTACGAGCAGTACTTC.

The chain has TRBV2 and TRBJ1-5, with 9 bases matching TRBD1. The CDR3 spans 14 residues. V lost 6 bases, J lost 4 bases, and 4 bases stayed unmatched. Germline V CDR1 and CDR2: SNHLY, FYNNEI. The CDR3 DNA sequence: TGTGCCAGCAGCTCGGACAGGGGAAATCAGCCCCAGCATTTT. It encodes CASSSDRGNQPQHF.

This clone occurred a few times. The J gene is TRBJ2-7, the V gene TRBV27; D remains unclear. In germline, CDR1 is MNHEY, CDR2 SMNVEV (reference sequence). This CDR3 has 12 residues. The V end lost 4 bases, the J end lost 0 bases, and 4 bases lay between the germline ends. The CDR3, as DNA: TGTGCCAGCAGTTCCAGCTCCTACGAGCAGTACTTC. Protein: CASSSSSYEQYF.

The CDR3 sequence is CASSLVPGTGENYGYTF. CDR3 nucleotide sequence: TGTGCCAGCAGCTTAGTCCCGGGGACAGGGGAGAACTATGGCTACACCTTC. This chain connects TRBV7-9 to TRBJ1-2, with TRBD1 identical over 10 bases. The germline gives CDR1 SEHNR, CDR2 FQNEAQ (reference sequence). The trim removed 1 base at V and 2 bases at J, leaving 7 bases unmatched. The CDR3 loop spans 17 amino acids.

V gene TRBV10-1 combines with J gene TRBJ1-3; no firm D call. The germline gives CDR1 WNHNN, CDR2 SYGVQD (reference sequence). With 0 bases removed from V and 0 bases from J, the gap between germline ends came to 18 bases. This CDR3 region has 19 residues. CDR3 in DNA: TGCGCCAGCAGTGAGTCGAGGGCCGAAAGACCCCTCTCTGGAAACACCATATATTTT. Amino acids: CASSESRAERPLSGNTIYF.

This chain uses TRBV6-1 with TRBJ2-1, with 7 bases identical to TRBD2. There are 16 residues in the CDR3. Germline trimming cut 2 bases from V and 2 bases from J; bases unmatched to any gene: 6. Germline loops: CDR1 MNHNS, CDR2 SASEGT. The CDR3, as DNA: TGTGCCAGCAGTGAACCCGGGGAGGGAACCTACAATGAGCAGTTCTTC. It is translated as CASSEPGEGTYNEQFF.

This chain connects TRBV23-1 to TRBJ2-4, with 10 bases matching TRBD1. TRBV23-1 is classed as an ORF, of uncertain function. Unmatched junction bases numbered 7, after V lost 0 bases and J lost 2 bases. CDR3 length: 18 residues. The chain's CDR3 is CASSQSRTGGWSKNIQYF. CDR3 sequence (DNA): TGCGCCAGCAGTCAATCGAGGACAGGGGGTTGGTCCAAAAACATTCAGTACTTC.

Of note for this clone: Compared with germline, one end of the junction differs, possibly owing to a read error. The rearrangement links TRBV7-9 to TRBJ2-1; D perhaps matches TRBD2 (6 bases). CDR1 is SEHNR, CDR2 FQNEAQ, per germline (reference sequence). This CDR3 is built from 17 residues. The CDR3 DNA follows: TGTTCCAGCAGCCAAGAGGAGTGGGGGGAGGTCTACAATGAGCAGTTCTTC. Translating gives CSSSQEEWGEVYNEQFF. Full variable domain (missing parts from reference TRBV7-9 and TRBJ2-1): DTGVSQNPRHKITKRGQNVTFRCDPISEHNRLYWYRQTLGQGPEFLTYFQNEAQLEKSRLLSDRFSAERPKGSFSTLEIQRTEQGDSAMYLCSSSQEEWGEVYNEQFFGPGTRLTVL.

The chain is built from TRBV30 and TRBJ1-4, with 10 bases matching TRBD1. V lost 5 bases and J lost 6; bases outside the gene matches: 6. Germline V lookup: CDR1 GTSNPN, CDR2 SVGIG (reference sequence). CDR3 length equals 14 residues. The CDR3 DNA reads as TGTGCCTGGGGCCCGGGACAGGGGTATGAAAAACTGTTTTTT. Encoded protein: CAWGPGQGYEKLFF.

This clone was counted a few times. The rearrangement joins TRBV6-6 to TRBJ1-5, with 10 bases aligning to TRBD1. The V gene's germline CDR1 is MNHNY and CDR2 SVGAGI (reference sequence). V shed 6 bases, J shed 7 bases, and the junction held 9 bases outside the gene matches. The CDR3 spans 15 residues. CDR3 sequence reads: CASRPGQGTGQPQHF. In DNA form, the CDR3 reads TGTGCCAGCAGACCGGGACAGGGGACGGGCCAGCCCCAGCATTTT.

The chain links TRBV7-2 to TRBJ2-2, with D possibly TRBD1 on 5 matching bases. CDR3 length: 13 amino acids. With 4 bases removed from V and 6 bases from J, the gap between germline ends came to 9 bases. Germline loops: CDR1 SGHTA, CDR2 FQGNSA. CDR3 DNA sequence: TGTGCCAGCAGCTCCCTGGGGCCCGGGGAGCTGTTTTTT. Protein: CASSSLGPGELFF.

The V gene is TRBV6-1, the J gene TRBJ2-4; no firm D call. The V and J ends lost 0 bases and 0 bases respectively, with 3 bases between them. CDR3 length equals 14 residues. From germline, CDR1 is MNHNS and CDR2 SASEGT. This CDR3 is CASSEAIAKNIQYF. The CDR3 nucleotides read TGTGCCAGCAGTGAAGCCATAGCCAAAAACATTCAGTACTTC.

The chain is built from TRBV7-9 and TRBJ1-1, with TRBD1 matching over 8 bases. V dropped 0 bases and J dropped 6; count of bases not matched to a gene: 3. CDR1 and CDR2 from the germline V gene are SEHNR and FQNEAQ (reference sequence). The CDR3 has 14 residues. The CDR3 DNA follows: TGTGCCAGCAGCTTAGCGCAGGGGGCCCCTGAAGCTTTCTTT. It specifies CASSLAQGAPEAFF.

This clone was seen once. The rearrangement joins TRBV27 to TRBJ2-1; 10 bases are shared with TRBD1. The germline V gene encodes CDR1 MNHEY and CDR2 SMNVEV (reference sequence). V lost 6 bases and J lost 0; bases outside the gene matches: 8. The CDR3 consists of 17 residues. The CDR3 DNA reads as TGTGCCAGCAGCAACGACAGGGGGCACAGCTCCTACAATGAGCAGTTCTTC. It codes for CASSNDRGHSSYNEQFF.

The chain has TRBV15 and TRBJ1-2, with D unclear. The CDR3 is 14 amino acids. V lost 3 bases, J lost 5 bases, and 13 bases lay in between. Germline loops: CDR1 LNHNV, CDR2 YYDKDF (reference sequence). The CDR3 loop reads CATSSPVNLYGYTF. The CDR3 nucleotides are TGTGCCACCAGCAGTCCAGTTAATTTATATGGCTACACCTTC.

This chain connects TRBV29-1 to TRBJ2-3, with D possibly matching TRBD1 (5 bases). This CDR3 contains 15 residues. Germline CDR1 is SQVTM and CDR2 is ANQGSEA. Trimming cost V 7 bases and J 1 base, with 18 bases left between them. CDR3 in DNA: TGCAGCGGAAGATTCGACAGTCCCGGCACAGATACGCAGTATTTT. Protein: CSGRFDSPGTDTQYF.

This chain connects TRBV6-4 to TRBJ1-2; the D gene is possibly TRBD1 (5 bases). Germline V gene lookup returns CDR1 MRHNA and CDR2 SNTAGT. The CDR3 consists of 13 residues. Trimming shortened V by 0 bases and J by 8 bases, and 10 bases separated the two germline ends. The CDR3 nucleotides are TGTGCCAGCAGTGACTCAAGGGGTTCCGGCTACACCTTC. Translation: CASSDSRGSGYTF.